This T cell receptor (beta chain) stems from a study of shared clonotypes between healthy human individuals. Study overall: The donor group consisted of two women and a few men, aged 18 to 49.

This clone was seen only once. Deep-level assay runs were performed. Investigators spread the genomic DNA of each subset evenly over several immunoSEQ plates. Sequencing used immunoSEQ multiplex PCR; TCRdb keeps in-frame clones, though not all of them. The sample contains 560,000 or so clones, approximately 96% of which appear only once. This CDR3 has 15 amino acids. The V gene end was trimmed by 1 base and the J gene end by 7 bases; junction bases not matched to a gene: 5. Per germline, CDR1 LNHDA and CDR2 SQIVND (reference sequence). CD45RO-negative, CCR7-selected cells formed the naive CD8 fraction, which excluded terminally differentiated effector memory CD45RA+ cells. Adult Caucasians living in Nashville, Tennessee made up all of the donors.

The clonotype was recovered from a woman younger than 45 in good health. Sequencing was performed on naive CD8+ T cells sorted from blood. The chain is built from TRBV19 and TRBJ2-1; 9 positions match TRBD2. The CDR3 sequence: CASSIVAGVSNEQFF. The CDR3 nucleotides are TGTGCCAGTAGTATAGTAGCGGGAGTATCTAATGAGCAGTTCTTC.